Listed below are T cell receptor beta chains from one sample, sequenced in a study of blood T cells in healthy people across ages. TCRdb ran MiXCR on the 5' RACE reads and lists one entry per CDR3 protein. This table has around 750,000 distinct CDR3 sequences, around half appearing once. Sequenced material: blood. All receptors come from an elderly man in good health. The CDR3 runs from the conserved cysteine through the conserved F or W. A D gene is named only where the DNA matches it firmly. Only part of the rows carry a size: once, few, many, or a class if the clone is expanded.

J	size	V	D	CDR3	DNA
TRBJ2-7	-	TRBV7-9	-	CASSLDPRDTSSYEQYF	TGTGCCAGCAGCTTAGACCCCCGGGACACAAGCTCCTACGAGCAGTACTTC
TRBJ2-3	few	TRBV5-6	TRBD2	CASSLRGTSGITDTQYF	TGTGCCAGCAGCTTAAGAGGGACTAGCGGTATCACAGATACGCAGTATTTT
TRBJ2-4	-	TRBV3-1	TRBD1	CASSQQGAREQYF	TGTGCCAGCAGCCAACAGGGGGCACGTGAGCAGTACTTC
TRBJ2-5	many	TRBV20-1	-	CSARASVETQYF	TGCAGTGCTAGAGCCAGCGTGGAGACCCAGTACTTC
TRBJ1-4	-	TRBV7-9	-	CASRPRSGADNEKLFF	TGTGCCAGCAGACCCCGGTCGGGGGCCGATAATGAAAAACTGTTTTTT
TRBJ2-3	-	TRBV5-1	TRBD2	CASSESGTSGSRYAYF	TGCGCCAGCAGCGAGTCCGGGACTAGCGGGAGCAGATACGCGTATTTT
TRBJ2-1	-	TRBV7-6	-	CASSPLPKTYNEQFF	TGTGCCAGCAGCCCGCTGCCTAAAACCTACAATGAGCAGTTCTTC
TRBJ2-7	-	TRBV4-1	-	CASSQGILSYEQYF	TGCGCCAGCAGCCAGGGAATCCTTTCCTACGAGCAGTACTTC
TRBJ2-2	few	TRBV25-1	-	CASSDPGTGELFF	TGTGCCAGCAGTGACCCTGGGACAGGGGAGCTGTTTTTT
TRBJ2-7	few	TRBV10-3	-	CAISESTPYEQYF	TGTGCCATCAGTGAGTCGACCCCCTACGAGCAGTACTTC
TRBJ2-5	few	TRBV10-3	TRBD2	CAISAGTSGSTGDQYF	TGTGCCATCAGCGCCGGGACTAGCGGGAGTACAGGGGACCAGTACTTC
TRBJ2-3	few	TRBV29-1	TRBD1	CSVVRDRGGSDTQYF	TGCAGCGTTGTCCGGGACAGGGGGGGATCAGATACGCAGTATTTT
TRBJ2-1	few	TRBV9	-	CASSDRTEQFF	TGTGCCAGCAGCGATAGGACAGAGCAGTTCTTC
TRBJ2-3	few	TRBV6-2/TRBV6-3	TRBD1	CASSHRGSLRTDTQYF	TGTGCCAGCTCTCACAGGGGAAGTTTGCGCACAGATACGCAGTATTTT
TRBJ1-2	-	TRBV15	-	CATSSPARGRAFSGYTF	TGTGCCACCAGCAGCCCGGCGAGGGGCAGGGCTTTTAGTGGCTACACCTTC
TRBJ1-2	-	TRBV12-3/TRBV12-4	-	CASSLPTGYGYTF	TGTGCCAGCAGTCTCCCGACAGGATATGGCTACACCTTC
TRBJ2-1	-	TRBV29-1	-	CSVGYYEQFF	TGCAGCGTTGGTTATTATGAGCAGTTCTTC
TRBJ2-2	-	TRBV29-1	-	CSVESAGNTGELFF	TGCAGCGTTGAATCTGCGGGGAACACCGGGGAGCTGTTTTTT
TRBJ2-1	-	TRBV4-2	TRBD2	CASSQDPSGRGYNEQFF	TGTGCCAGCAGCCAAGATCCTAGCGGGAGGGGGTACAATGAGCAGTTCTTC
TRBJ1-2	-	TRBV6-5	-	CASSYRGGGNGYTF	TGTGCCAGCAGTTACCGGGGAGGGGGGAATGGCTACACCTTC
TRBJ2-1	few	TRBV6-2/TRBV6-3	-	CASNQFGRANEQFF	TGTGCCAGCAACCAATTCGGCAGGGCCAATGAGCAGTTCTTC
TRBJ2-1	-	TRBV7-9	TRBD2	CASGWLAGGVNEQFF	TGTGCCAGCGGGTGGCTAGCGGGAGGGGTGAATGAGCAGTTCTTC
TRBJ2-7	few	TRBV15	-	CATSRAPQASYEQYF	TGTGCCACCAGCAGAGCCCCACAGGCCTCCTACGAGCAGTACTTC